The entry below describes one TCR beta chain. Its cognate antigen is unknown. V lost 4 bases, J lost 5 bases, and 9 bases lay in between. The CDR3 sequence is 13 residues long. CDR1 and CDR2 from the germline V gene are MNHNY and SVGAGI (reference sequence). Vbeta (60) and Jbeta (13) primers were used in the PCR. Sequenced by immunoSEQ multiplex PCR; TCRdb stores in-frame clones only, minus some. This sample has roughly 78,000 clones, with around 58% found just once. This entry is derived from a study of cytomegalovirus exposure and HLA in healthy donors. Study-level points and caveats: The listing of 150 or so TCR beta chains classed them as cytomegalovirus-associated. Indistinguishable V segments, including TRBV6-2 and TRBV6-3, were excluded. In a later analysis, TCR beta V- and J-gene trimming was associated with a missense DCLRE1C variant.

The TCR sequence derives from a man aged 25 to 45 in good health and CMV-seropositive. The J gene is TRBJ2-1, the V gene TRBV6-6, with D possibly being TRBD1 (6 bases). Sequencing was performed on PBMCs. The CDR3 sequence is CASSSRQDNEQFF. CDR3 DNA: TGTGCCAGCAGTTCCAGACAGGACAATGAGCAGTTCTTC.